This T cell receptor (beta chain) is drawn from a study of blood T cell repertoires in COVID-19. Whole-study context: Italy, Spain and the United States were the sources of the convalescent and acute COVID-19 samples.

Sequenced by immunoSEQ multiplex PCR; TCRdb stores in-frame clones only, minus some. The table lists some 300,000 clones, over 85% of them singletons. Trimming stripped 0 bases from V and 2 bases from J, with 9 bases between. CDR1 is MGHRA, CDR2 YSYEKL, per germline. The CDR3 has 15 residues. Seattle's enrolled individuals joined amid active infection and were then monitored longitudinally. This TCR came from a woman in her 30s with COVID-19, enrolled during active disease. The rearrangement links TRBV4-1 to TRBJ2-3; D perhaps matches TRBD2 (5 bases). The sequenced sample consisted of peripheral blood. CDR3 in DNA: TGCGCCAGCAGCCAAGAGGAGCGGCCCACAGATACGCAGTATTTT. Protein: CASSQEERPTDTQYF.